This TCR beta chain was captured in a study of cytomegalovirus exposure and HLA in healthy donors. Study results and caveats: Reports described diagnosis of cytomegalovirus status by the classifier as highly specific and sensitive. The study recorded 160 or so TCR beta chains that were cytomegalovirus-associated. Equally common other TCR beta chains were less clonally expanded than HLA-associated ones, a later analysis found.

Trimming cost V 5 bases and J 4 bases, with 17 bases left between them. The germline gives CDR1 MNHEY, CDR2 SVGAGI. This CDR3 has 15 amino acids. With respect to this clone: Its antigen remains unknown.

The PCR ran on 60 Vbeta and 13 Jbeta primers. Per the authors' pipeline: Approximately 78 million unique TCR beta chains, roughly 11 million of them shared, were counted by a later analysis. The protocol was immunoSEQ multiplex PCR, while the TCRdb copy is restricted to in-frame clones and leaves out a portion. The V and J calls and clone size are taken from that table; D and trimming were inferred from the DNA. Here the sample spans about 130,000 clones, approximately 81% being singletons. This chain connects TRBV6-5 to TRBJ2-5, with a tentative D call TRBD1 (6 bases). The sample comprised PBMCs. The receptor was derived from a man aged 18 to 29 in good health and CMV-seronegative. CDR3 DNA sequence: TGTGCCAGCAGTCCCGGACAGTTGTCGGGAGAGACCCAGTACTTC. Amino acids: CASSPGQLSGETQYF.